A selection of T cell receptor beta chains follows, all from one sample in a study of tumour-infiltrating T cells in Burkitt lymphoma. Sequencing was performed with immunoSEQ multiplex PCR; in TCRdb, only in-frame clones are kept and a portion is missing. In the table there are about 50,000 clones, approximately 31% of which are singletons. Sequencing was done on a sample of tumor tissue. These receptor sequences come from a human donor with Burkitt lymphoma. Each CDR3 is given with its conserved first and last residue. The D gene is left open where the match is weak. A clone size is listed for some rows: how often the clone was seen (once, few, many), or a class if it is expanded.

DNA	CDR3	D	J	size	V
TGTGCCAGAAGCCTACCGATCGACAGGGACACCGGGGAGCTGTTTTTT	CARSLPIDRDTGELFF	TRBD1	TRBJ2-2	NA	TRBV5-3
TGTGCCAGCAACCCAGGACAGTCGTTTGAAGCTTTCTTT	CASNPGQSFEAFF	NA	TRBJ1-1	NA	TRBV6-5
TGTGCCAGCAGCTCGTCCCAGGGCCGTCAGTACTTC	CASSSSQGRQYF	NA	TRBJ2-5	NA	TRBV7-9
TGTGCCAGCAGTGATACCACCTATGGATCACCCCTCCACTTT	CASSDTTYGSPLHF	NA	TRBJ1-6	NA	TRBV25-1
TGCGCCAGCGGTGGGGGGACCCTCTCCGAGCAGTACTTC	CASGGGTLSEQYF	NA	TRBJ2-7	few	TRBV4-1
TGTGCCAGCAGGTTTGGGCTTCGGGGGCGCGTGGATTCACCCCTCCACTTT	CASRFGLRGRVDSPLHF	NA	TRBJ1-6	few	TRBV10-3
TGCGCCAGCAGCTTCGACAACTACGAGCAGTACTTC	CASSFDNYEQYF	NA	TRBJ2-7	NA	TRBV5-1
TGCGCCAGCAGCTTGAATCCCCCAGGGGGAGTGGGCACTGAAGCTTTCTTT	CASSLNPPGGVGTEAFF	TRBD1	TRBJ1-1	few	TRBV5-1
TGTGCCAGCAGCTTAGATGCCCGAGGGGGGGCCTGGGAGACCCAGTACTTC	CASSLDARGGAWETQYF	NA	TRBJ2-5	many	TRBV11-2
TGTGCCAGCAGGTCGACAGTAAATCAGCCCCAGCATTTT	CASRSTVNQPQHF	NA	TRBJ1-5	NA	TRBV28
TGTGCCAGCAGCTTGGTAGGGCAGGGGGCATTGGCTGAAGCTTTCTTT	CASSLVGQGALAEAFF	TRBD1	TRBJ1-1	NA	TRBV5-4
TGTGCCATCAGTGGCTCCGATAAGACAGGGACTACCCCGGCGGGTGGGGCGCCCGGGGAGCTGTTTTTT	CAISGSDKTGTTPAGGAPGELFF	NA	TRBJ2-2	few	TRBV10-3
TGTGCCAGCTCACCGTCCGGGGGGCTTTTTGAAAAACTGTTTTTT	CASSPSGGLFEKLFF	NA	TRBJ1-4	NA	TRBV18
TGTGCCAGCAGTTACTCTTGGGACAGCCGCAAAAACATTCAGTACTTC	CASSYSWDSRKNIQYF	TRBD1	TRBJ2-4	NA	TRBV6-6
TGTGCCAGCAGCTTGGGTTCGGGCTTCGGGGAAAAACTGTTTTTT	CASSLGSGFGEKLFF	NA	TRBJ1-4	NA	TRBV5-6
TGTGCCAGTAGTTCGAGCAGGGCCGGTACAGATACGCAGTATTTT	CASSSSRAGTDTQYF	NA	TRBJ2-3	few	TRBV19
TGCGCCAGCAGGACTAGCGGGGGGGCCGAAGAGACCCAGTACTTC	CASRTSGGAEETQYF	TRBD2	TRBJ2-5	few	TRBV5-1
TGCAGCGTTGCTGGCTACACCTTC	CSVAGYTF	NA	TRBJ1-2	few	TRBV29-1
TGTGCCAGCAGCCCCCATAGCTCTGGGGCCAACGTCCTGACTTTC	CASSPHSSGANVLTF	NA	TRBJ2-6	NA	TRBV7-2
TGTGCCAGCAGTCTGCGGACTAGCGGGATGCACACAGATACGCAGTATTTT	CASSLRTSGMHTDTQYF	TRBD2	TRBJ2-3	NA	TRBV27
TGCAGTGCTAGAGATGGCCCTGGAGCTTTCTTT	CSARDGPGAFF	NA	TRBJ1-1	NA	TRBV20-1
TGTGCCAGCAGCTGGACAGTTAACACCGGGGAGCTGTTTTTT	CASSWTVNTGELFF	NA	TRBJ2-2	NA	TRBV5-8